The rows below give T cell receptor beta chains drawn from one sample of a study of shared clonotypes between healthy human individuals. Clones were read by immunoSEQ multiplex PCR, and TCRdb kept only the in-frame ones, dropping some. This repertoire shows some 2 million clones, around 95% found once; its top ten account for more than 0.1%. The specimen sequenced was naive CD4+ T cells sorted from blood. These receptors all come from a man aged 18 to 35 in good health. Each CDR3 is given with its conserved first and last residue. D genes are given only for firm matches. Clone size is given for some rows only: seen once, a few or many times, or a class if the clone is expanded.

clone_size	v_call	j_call	d_call	cdr3_aa	cdr3_nt
once	TRBV7-2	TRBJ2-7	TRBD1	CASSLTGGEYEQYF	TGTGCCAGCAGCCTGACAGGGGGCGAATACGAGCAGTACTTC
-	TRBV5-4	TRBJ2-7	-	CASSLPGATSYEQYF	TGTGCCAGCAGCCTTCCGGGGGCGACCTCCTACGAGCAGTACTTC
-	TRBV4-3	TRBJ2-7	TRBD2	CASSQDTVPLTSGVSSEQYF	TGCGCCAGCAGCCAAGATACAGTACCCCTGACTAGCGGCGTATCCTCCGAGCAGTACTTC
-	TRBV9	TRBJ2-7	TRBD1	CASSPGTGSSYEQYF	TGTGCCAGCAGCCCCGGGACAGGCAGCTCCTACGAGCAGTACTTC
-	TRBV6-6	TRBJ2-5	TRBD1	CASSFSGTGMRETQYF	TGTGCCAGCAGTTTCTCCGGGACAGGGATGAGAGAGACCCAGTACTTC
-	TRBV4-1	TRBJ2-2	TRBD1	CASSQAGTAPPGELFF	TGCGCCAGCAGCCAAGCCGGGACAGCCCCACCTGGGGAGCTGTTTTTT
once	TRBV10-3	TRBJ1-2	TRBD1	CAISETGGTGYGYTF	TGTGCCATCAGTGAAACAGGGGGGACAGGATATGGCTACACCTTC
once	TRBV14	TRBJ1-2	TRBD1	CASSPGGFNYGYTF	TGTGCCAGCAGCCCAGGGGGATTTAACTATGGCTACACCTTC
few	TRBV7-6	TRBJ1-6	TRBD1	CASSTGQGLSPLHF	TGTGCCAGCAGCACTGGACAGGGGCTTTCACCCCTCCACTTT
-	TRBV11-3	TRBJ2-2	-	CASSLGRVATGELFF	TGTGCCAGCAGCTTAGGCAGGGTTGCGACCGGGGAGCTGTTTTTT